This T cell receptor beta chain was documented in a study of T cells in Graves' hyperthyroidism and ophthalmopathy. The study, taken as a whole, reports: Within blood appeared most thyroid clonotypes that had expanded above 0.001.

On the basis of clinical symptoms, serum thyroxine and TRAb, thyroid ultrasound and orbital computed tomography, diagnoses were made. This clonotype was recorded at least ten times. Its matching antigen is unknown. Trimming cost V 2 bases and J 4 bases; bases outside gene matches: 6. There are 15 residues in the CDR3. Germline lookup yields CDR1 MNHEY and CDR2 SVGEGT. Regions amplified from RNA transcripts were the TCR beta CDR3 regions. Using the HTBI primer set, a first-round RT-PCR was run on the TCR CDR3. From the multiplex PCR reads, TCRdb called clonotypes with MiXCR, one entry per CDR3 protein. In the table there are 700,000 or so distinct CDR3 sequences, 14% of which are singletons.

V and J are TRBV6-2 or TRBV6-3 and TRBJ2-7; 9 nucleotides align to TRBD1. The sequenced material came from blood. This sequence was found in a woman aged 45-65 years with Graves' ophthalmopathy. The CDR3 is CASSYQGQGRYEQYF. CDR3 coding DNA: TGTGCCAGCAGTTACCAGGGACAGGGAAGGTACGAGCAGTACTTC.